These T cell receptor beta chains were read from a single sample in a study of T-cell memory formation after mild COVID-19. TCRdb fed the 5' RACE reads into MiXCR, producing one record per CDR3 protein. The table lists about 470,000 distinct CDR3 sequences, approximately 23% of them singletons. Sequenced: PBMCs or a T cell subset sorted from them (not recorded which). The receptors stem from an adult woman who had mild COVID-19 (a few samples of this study predate the infection). Cell type and time point are not known. The conserved cysteine and the conserved F or W are not part of the CDR3 here.

v_call	j_call	cdr3_aa
TRBV12-3/TRBV12-4	TRBJ2-1	ASSYNNEQF
TRBV15	TRBJ2-1	ATSRDSGGPYNEQF
TRBV7-9	TRBJ2-2	ASSPAAKGNTGELF
TRBV5-1	TRBJ1-1	ASSLEPGRLNTEAF
TRBV5-5	TRBJ1-1	ASSALTHGNAEAF
TRBV29-1	TRBJ2-6	SVRGVSGSWANVLT
TRBV14	TRBJ2-7	ASSPRQGGYEQY
TRBV6-5	TRBJ2-1	ASSEQGFSTLSYNEQF
TRBV7-9	TRBJ2-1	ASSSGLAGDNEQF
TRBV7-9	TRBJ2-7	ASTLSGAHEQY
TRBV6-1	TRBJ1-6	ASISGPEGSPLH
TRBV6-2/TRBV6-3	TRBJ1-2	ASSYVRGQPYYGYT
TRBV5-1	TRBJ2-5	ASSLEAGGETQY
TRBV5-1	TRBJ2-3	ASSFPWRELADTQY
TRBV27	TRBJ1-5	ASSSGQRWQPQH
TRBV7-9	TRBJ1-2	ASSSSSARGYT
TRBV5-1	TRBJ2-5	ASSLERGAIQETQY
TRBV2	TRBJ2-1	ASSPTKAGVSYNEQF
TRBV29-1	TRBJ2-7	SVEARSSYEQY
TRBV7-9	TRBJ2-7	ASSLASVNRARSSYEQY
TRBV6-2/TRBV6-3	TRBJ2-7	ASTGTSGSYEQY
TRBV4-3	TRBJ2-1	ASSQDRWLAMGEQF
TRBV12-3/TRBV12-4	TRBJ1-5	ASSLEAGYQPQH
TRBV7-2	TRBJ1-6	ASSYGLTSNSPLH
TRBV5-1	TRBJ2-5	ASSSASGSQETQY